This T cell receptor (beta chain) was identified in a study of blood T cell repertoires in COVID-19. Across the whole study: PBMCs, B-cell-depleted T cells, or T cells provided the cDNA or gDNA that made up the material.

Profiling relied on immunoSEQ multiplex PCR, and the TCRdb table lists in-frame clones only, not all of them. In the table there are around 30,000 clones, about 89% of which are singletons. Germline V gene sequence: CDR1 SGHDT, CDR2 YYEEEE. The CDR3 runs to 15 residues. Trimming removed 4 bases at V and 4 bases at J, with 17 bases between. The genes are TRBV5-6 and TRBJ1-2; tentatively, D is TRBD1 (6 bases). Sequenced material: peripheral blood. This TCR came from a human donor in a cohort sampled during active COVID-19. The CDR3 DNA reads TGTGCCAGCAGCATTGGGGGGGACACACCCTATGGCTACACCTTC. This gives the protein CASSIGGDTPYGYTF.